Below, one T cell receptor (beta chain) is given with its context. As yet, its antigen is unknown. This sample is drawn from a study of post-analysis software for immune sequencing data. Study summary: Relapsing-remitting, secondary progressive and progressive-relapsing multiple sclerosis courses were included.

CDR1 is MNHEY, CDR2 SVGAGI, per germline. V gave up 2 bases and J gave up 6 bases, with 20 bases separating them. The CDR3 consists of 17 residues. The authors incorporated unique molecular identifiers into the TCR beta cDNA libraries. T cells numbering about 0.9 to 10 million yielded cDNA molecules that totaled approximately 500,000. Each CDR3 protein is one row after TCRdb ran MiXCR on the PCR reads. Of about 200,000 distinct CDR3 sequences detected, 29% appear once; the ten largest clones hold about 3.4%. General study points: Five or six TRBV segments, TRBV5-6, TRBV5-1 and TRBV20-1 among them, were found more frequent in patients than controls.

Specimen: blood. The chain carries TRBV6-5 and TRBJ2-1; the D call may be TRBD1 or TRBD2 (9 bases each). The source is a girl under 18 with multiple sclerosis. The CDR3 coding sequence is TGTGCCAGCAGTTACACAGGGGGCGGTAGCGGGAGCAATGAGCAGTTCTTC. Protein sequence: CASSYTGGGSGSNEQFF.